The 21 T cell receptor beta chains below were found in one sample sequenced in a study of T-cell reconstitution after alpha-beta-depleted transplantation in children. Unique molecular identifiers were incorporated during preparation of the TCRbeta library. TCRdb re-called the PCR reads with MiXCR, one entry per CDR3 protein. The sample carries about 540,000 distinct CDR3 sequences, approximately 20% recorded once. The sequences come from PBMCs from the stem cell graft donor, collected from the stem cell graft. The receptor source for this set is a human donor who donated a stem cell graft to a child with acute lymphoblastic leukemia.

Only a few counts were recorded for this clonotype. The J gene is TRBJ2-5, the V gene TRBV9; no clear D gene. The CDR3 is 14 amino acids. V lost 4 bases to trimming and J lost 1 base, with 11 bases between them. Germline values: CDR1 SGDLS, CDR2 YYNGEE. CDR3 sequence reads: CASSTGNAQETQYF. CDR3 nucleotides: TGTGCCAGCAGCACTGGGAACGCCCAAGAGACCCAGTACTTC.

This clonotype came up a few times. J is TRBJ2-7 and V is TRBV20-1, with D hard to call. There are 11 residues in the CDR3. Germline assignment: CDR1 DFQATT and CDR2 SNEGSKA (reference sequence). V was clipped by 5 bases and J by 4 bases, with 9 bases between them. DNA of the CDR3: TGCAGTGCTTCTAGGCTTTACGAGCAGTACTTC. Residues: CSASRLYEQYF.

This clonotype has only a few counts. V is TRBV29-1 and J is TRBJ1-1, with 8 bases aligning to TRBD1. The CDR3 consists of 12 residues. CDR1 is SQVTM and CDR2 is ANQGSEA in the germline V gene. The V segment lost 7 bases and the J segment 2 bases; nucleotides outside the gene matches: 3. CDR3 amino acids: CSGGQGNTEAFF. The CDR3 region has the DNA TGCAGCGGCGGACAGGGTAACACTGAAGCTTTCTTT.

This clonotype was seen a few times. The rearrangement uses TRBV6-4 and TRBJ2-1; 9 nucleotides match TRBD1. V trimming: 9 bases; J trimming: 4 bases; junction bases outside the gene matches: 10. There are 15 residues in the CDR3. Germline V gene lookup returns CDR1 MRHNA and CDR2 SNTAGT. CDR3 DNA: TGTGCCAGTATTTCCGGGACAGGGCGATACAATGAGCAGTTCTTC. Translated, it gives CASISGTGRYNEQFF.

The chain carries TRBV20-1 and TRBJ1-1; D gene unclear. The CDR3 runs to 12 residues. Germline CDR1 and CDR2: DFQATT and SNEGSKA (reference sequence). Deletions cut 5 bases from V and 5 bases from J, with 12 bases between. For the CDR3, the DNA is TGCAGTGCTGCCCTTGGAGGAACTGAAGCTTTCTTT. This encodes CSAALGGTEAFF.

This clonotype was seen a few times. The chain couples TRBV5-1 to TRBJ2-5; D uncertain. The germline gives CDR1 SGHRS, CDR2 YFSETQ. V gave up 2 bases and J gave up 3 bases, with 17 bases separating them. This CDR3 is 16 amino acids long. Here the CDR3 reads CASSFLVRESEETQYF. CDR3 DNA: TGCGCCAGCAGCTTCCTAGTCAGAGAGAGTGAAGAGACCCAGTACTTC. The whole variable domain, filled in from reference TRBV5-1 and TRBJ2-5, reads KAGVTQTPRYLIKTRGQQVTLSCSPISGHRSVSWYQQTPGQGLQFLFEYFSETQRNKGNFPGRFSGRQFSNSRSEMNVSTLELGDSALYLCASSFLVRESEETQYFGPGTRLLVL.

This clonotype showed up just a few times. V is TRBV27 and J is TRBJ1-2; D is uncertain. Germline values: CDR1 MNHEY, CDR2 SMNVEV (reference sequence). The CDR3 is 13 residues long. V shed 6 bases and J shed 1 base, with 9 bases lying between them. In DNA, the CDR3 is TGTGCCAGCAGATTAGCCGGTAACTATGGCTACACCTTC. Encoded protein: CASRLAGNYGYTF.

The rearrangement joins TRBV25-1 to TRBJ2-6, with TRBD2 as a possible D gene (6 bases). V lost 6 bases and J 0 bases, leaving 9 bases between the germline ends. Germline V gives CDR1 MGHDK, CDR2 SYGVNS. This CDR3 comprises 15 residues. CDR3 region: CASRFGGSGANVLTF. The CDR3 coding sequence is TGTGCCAGCAGATTCGGGGGCTCTGGGGCCAACGTCCTGACTTTC.

The genes are TRBV6-5 and TRBJ2-1; 12 bases are shared with TRBD2. V lost 6 bases, J lost 9 bases, and 0 bases stayed unmatched. The CDR3 runs to 12 residues. Germline V gene sequence: CDR1 MNHEY, CDR2 SVGAGI. DNA for the CDR3: TGTGCCAGCAGGGGACTAGCGGGTGAGCAGTTCTTC. This encodes CASRGLAGEQFF.

This chain connects TRBV5-1 to TRBJ2-2, with TRBD2 matching over 14 bases. Losses at the gene ends were 1 base for V and 5 bases for J; bases not matched to a gene: 4. Per the germline V gene, CDR1 is SGHRS and CDR2 is YFSETQ. The length of the CDR3 is 17 residues. The CDR3 reads CASSLPGTSGRTGELFF. The DNA of the CDR3 is TGCGCCAGCAGCTTGCCCGGGACTAGCGGGAGAACCGGGGAGCTGTTTTTT.

This CDR3 is CSVGRGNTDTQYF. CDR3 nucleotide sequence: TGCAGTGTCGGGAGGGGTAACACAGATACGCAGTATTTT. J is TRBJ2-3 and V is TRBV20-1; 8 bases fit TRBD2. The germline gives CDR1 DFQATT, CDR2 SNEGSKA (reference sequence). V trimming: 7 bases; J trimming: 2 bases; junction bases outside the gene matches: 5. The CDR3 totals 13 residues.

J is TRBJ2-7 and V is TRBV5-1; D is tentatively TRBD1 or TRBD2 (5 bases each). CDR3 size: 14 residues. The V end lost 7 bases, the J end lost 2 bases, and 16 bases lay between the germline ends. CDR1 and CDR2 from the germline V gene are SGHRS and YFSETQ. CDR3 amino acids: CASAYRDGTYEQYF. DNA of the CDR3: TGCGCCAGCGCTTACCGGGACGGCACCTACGAGCAGTACTTC.

The sample holds a few counts of this clonotype. V usage is TRBV5-1 and J usage is TRBJ2-7; 9 bases are shared with TRBD1. Per germline, CDR1 SGHRS and CDR2 YFSETQ. CDR3 length: 15 amino acids. The V gene end was trimmed by 0 bases and the J gene end by 2 bases; junction bases not matched to a gene: 3. For the CDR3, the DNA is TGCGCCAGCAGCTTGGAAGGACAGGGGACCTACGAGCAGTACTTC. Amino acid sequence: CASSLEGQGTYEQYF. Full variable domain (outside the CDR3, taken from reference TRBV5-1 and TRBJ2-7): KAGVTQTPRYLIKTRGQQVTLSCSPISGHRSVSWYQQTPGQGLQFLFEYFSETQRNKGNFPGRFSGRQFSNSRSEMNVSTLELGDSALYLCASSLEGQGTYEQYFGPGTRLTVT.

This clonotype has only a few counts. The chain has TRBV27 and TRBJ2-2; D perhaps matches TRBD1 (5 bases). Germline V gene sequence: CDR1 MNHEY, CDR2 SMNVEV (reference sequence). This CDR3 comprises 14 residues. V was shortened by 8 bases and J by 3 bases, with 13 bases between the two germline ends. The DNA of the CDR3 is TGTGCCAGCGGGATACAGGCTTACACCGGGGAGCTGTTTTTT. This sequence encodes CASGIQAYTGELFF.

This clonotype was recorded a few times. The V and J genes are TRBV5-6 and TRBJ2-1; 11 bases map to TRBD2. Trimming at V came to 4 bases and at J to 6 bases, leaving 12 bases not matched to a gene. Germline CDR1 and CDR2: SGHDT and YYEEEE. This CDR3 contains 17 residues. The CDR3 sequence: CASSNDQWLAGGNEQFF. The CDR3 bases are TGTGCCAGCAGCAACGATCAGTGGCTAGCGGGAGGCAATGAGCAGTTCTTC.

V is TRBV20-1 and J is TRBJ1-5, with 10 bases lining up with TRBD1. CDR3 length: 19 amino acids. Trimming took 0 bases from V and 5 from J; bases not matched to a gene: 16. Germline V lookup: CDR1 DFQATT, CDR2 SNEGSKA (reference sequence). CDR3 nucleotide sequence: TGCAGTGCTAGAGACTTCTTAGGACAGGGGGGAGAGATCGATCAGCCCCAGCATTTT. Its translation is CSARDFLGQGGEIDQPQHF.

This chain connects TRBV5-1 to TRBJ2-1, with D unclear. V gave up 3 bases and J gave up 0 bases, with 16 bases separating them. The germline gives CDR1 SGHRS, CDR2 YFSETQ. This CDR3 is built from 17 residues. CDR3 nucleotides: TGCGCCAGCAGCTCCGGTTTAGGCGTCTCCTCCTACAATGAGCAGTTCTTC. It encodes CASSSGLGVSSYNEQFF.

The chain recombines TRBV4-1 with TRBJ2-7; a weak D match, TRBD1 (5 bases). CDR3 length: 15 residues. V was shortened by 1 base and J by 0 bases, with 10 bases between the two germline ends. CDR1 and CDR2 from the germline V gene are MGHRA and YSYEKL. CDR3 region: CASSQATANSYEQYF. For the CDR3, the DNA is TGCGCCAGCAGCCAAGCGACAGCGAACTCCTACGAGCAGTACTTC.

V is TRBV27 and J is TRBJ1-2; TRBD1 matches 7 bases. Per germline, CDR1 MNHEY and CDR2 SMNVEV (reference sequence). V trimming: 5 bases; J trimming: 6 bases; junction bases outside the gene matches: 9. CDR3 size: 14 residues. The CDR3 coding sequence is TGTGCCAGCAGTAACAGGGACAGAAATCATGGCTACACCTTC. It is translated as CASSNRDRNHGYTF.

Only a few counts were recorded for this clonotype. One end of the junction is discordant with germline, which a read error may explain. This chain connects TRBV2 to TRBJ2-5; the match to TRBD2 covers 12 bases. Germline CDR1 is SNHLY and CDR2 is FYNNEI. This CDR3 spans 17 amino acids. The CDR3: CASSTKLSVGTSGPRDF. DNA for the CDR3: TGTGCCAGCAGTACGAAGCTAAGTGTTGGGACTAGCGGGCCCCGGGACTTC.

This clonotype was found a few times. The genes are TRBV12-3 or TRBV12-4 and TRBJ2-1; the D is unclear. Between the trimmed V and J ends, which lost 5 bases and 5 bases, there was a span of 10 bases. The CDR3 extends over 13 amino acids. The CDR3 sequence: CASSADPNNEQFF. Written as DNA, the CDR3 is TGTGCCAGCAGTGCAGACCCAAACAATGAGCAGTTCTTC.